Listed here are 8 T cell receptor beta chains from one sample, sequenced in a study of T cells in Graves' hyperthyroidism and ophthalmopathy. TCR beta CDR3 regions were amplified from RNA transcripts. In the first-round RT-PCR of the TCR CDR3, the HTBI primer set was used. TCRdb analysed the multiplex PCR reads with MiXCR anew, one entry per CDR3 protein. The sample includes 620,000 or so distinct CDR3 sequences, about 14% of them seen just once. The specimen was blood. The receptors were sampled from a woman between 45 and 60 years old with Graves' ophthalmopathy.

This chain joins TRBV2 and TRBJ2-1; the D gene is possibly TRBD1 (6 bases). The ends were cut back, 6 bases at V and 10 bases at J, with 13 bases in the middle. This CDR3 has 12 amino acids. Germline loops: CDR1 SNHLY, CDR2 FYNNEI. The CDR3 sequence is CASSGDIWEQFF. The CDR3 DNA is TGTGCCAGCAGCGGGGACATTTGGGAGCAGTTCTTC.

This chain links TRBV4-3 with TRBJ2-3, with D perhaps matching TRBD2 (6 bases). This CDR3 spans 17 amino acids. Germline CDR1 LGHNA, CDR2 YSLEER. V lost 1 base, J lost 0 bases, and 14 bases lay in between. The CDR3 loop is CASSQAEGGPSTDTQYF. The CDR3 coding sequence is TGCGCCAGCAGCCAAGCAGAGGGAGGTCCTAGCACAGATACGCAGTATTTT.

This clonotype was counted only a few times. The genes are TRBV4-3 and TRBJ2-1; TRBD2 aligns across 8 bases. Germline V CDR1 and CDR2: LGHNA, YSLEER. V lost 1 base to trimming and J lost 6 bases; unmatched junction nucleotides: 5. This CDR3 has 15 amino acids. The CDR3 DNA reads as TGCGCCAGCAGCCAAGGGACTAGCTCAATCAATGAGCAGTTCTTC. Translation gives CASSQGTSSINEQFF.

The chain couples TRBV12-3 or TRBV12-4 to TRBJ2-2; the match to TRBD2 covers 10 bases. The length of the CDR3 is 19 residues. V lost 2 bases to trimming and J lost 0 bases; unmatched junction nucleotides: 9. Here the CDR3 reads CASSLRLAGVHSNTGELFF. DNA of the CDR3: TGTGCCAGCAGTTTACGGCTAGCGGGGGTACATTCGAACACCGGGGAGCTGTTTTTT.

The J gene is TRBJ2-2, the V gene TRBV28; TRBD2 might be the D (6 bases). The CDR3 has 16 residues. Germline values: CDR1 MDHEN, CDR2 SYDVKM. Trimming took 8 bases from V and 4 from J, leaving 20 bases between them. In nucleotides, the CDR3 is TGTGCCAGCGGGCCGGGAGCCTATGGGGGCACCGGGGAGCTGTTTTTT. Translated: CASGPGAYGGTGELFF.

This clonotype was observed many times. CDR3 nucleotides: TGCAGTGCTAGAAAGACAGGGGGCGAGAACACTGAAGCTTTCTTT. Protein product: CSARKTGGENTEAFF. The J gene is TRBJ1-1, the V gene TRBV20-1; 10 positions agree with TRBD1. Germline V lookup: CDR1 DFQATT, CDR2 SNEGSKA (reference sequence). This CDR3 spans 15 amino acids. The V gene end was trimmed by 2 bases and the J gene end by 1 base; junction bases not matched to a gene: 4.

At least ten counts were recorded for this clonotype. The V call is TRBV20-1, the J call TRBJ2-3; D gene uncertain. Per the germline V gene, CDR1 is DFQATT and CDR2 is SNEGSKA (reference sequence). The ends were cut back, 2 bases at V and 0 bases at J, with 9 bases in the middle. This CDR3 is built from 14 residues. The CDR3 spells CSARPSFSTDTQYF. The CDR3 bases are TGCAGTGCTAGACCATCATTCAGCACAGATACGCAGTATTTT.

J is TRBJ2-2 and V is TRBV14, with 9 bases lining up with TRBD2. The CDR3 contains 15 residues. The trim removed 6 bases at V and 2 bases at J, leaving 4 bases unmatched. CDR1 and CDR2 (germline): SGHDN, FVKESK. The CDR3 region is CASRIAGANTGELFF. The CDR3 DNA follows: TGTGCCAGCAGAATAGCGGGAGCTAACACCGGGGAGCTGTTTTTT.